This T cell receptor (beta chain) stems from a study of shared clonotypes between healthy human individuals. Study-wide points: The sampled material consisted only of blood, and tissue repertoires are likely to differ.

The method was immunoSEQ multiplex PCR; TCRdb's version includes in-frame clones alone and lacks a portion of them. The table shows approximately 1,500,000 clones, with over 95% occurring only once. A word on this clone: Its antigen is as yet unknown.

Germline CDR1 is MDHEN and CDR2 is SYDVKM. The CDR3 is made up of 14 amino acids. V was clipped by 6 bases and J by 0 bases, with 12 bases between them. The material sequenced was naive CD4+ T cells sorted from blood. The subset denotes: CD45RA+ positively selected. The receptor comes from a man in his thirties or forties in good health. The chain uses TRBV28 and TRBJ2-7; TRBD1 is a possible D gene (6 bases). CDR3 residues: CASSSGTNSYEQYF. For the CDR3, the DNA is TGTGCCAGCAGCTCCGGGACAAACTCCTACGAGCAGTACTTC. Based on the CDR3 plus reference TRBV28 and TRBJ2-7, the full variable domain is DVKVTQSSRYLVKRTGEKVFLECVQDMDHENMFWYRQDPGLGLRLIYFSYDVKMKEKGDIPEGYSVSREKKERFSLILESASTNQTSMYLCASSSGTNSYEQYFGPGTRLTVT.